This T cell receptor beta chain was sequenced for a study of vaccination effects on CD4 cells after COVID-19 (dated by TCRdb to between 2022 and 2023). Study-wide context: Two doses of either the BNT162b2 or the mRNA-1273 mRNA SARS-CoV-2 vaccine were administered to participants. The Oncomine TCR Beta short-read assay on an Illumina iSeq 100 was used to sequence cultures from other donors in the study. The full study included around nine COVID-19 convalescent patients and several SARS-CoV-2-naive healthy vaccine recipients. SARS-CoV-2 spike-specific CD4+ TCR repertoires were compared before and after mRNA vaccination in COVID-19 convalescent patients and in infection-naive vaccine recipients.

The ViraFEST assay stimulated PBMC with viral peptide pools and then used TCR sequencing to identify antigen-specific CD4+ T cell clonotypes by expansion. After 10 to 11 days of culture, CD4+ T cells were isolated with the EasySep CD4+ T cell isolation kit. None of the healthy vaccine recipients had a prior SARS-CoV-2 infection, which was confirmed by nucleocapsid antibody tests that came back negative both before and after vaccination. Some 2 million PBMC per well were cultured with about 9.6 ug/ml peptides in IMDM containing roughly 5% human AB serum, approximately 10 IU/ml IL-2 and gentamicin. On days 3 and 7, half of the culture medium was replaced with fresh IL-2-containing medium. Unless noted otherwise, every peptide stimulation condition was grown in triplicate wells. PBMC were separated from whole blood using Ficoll-Paque Plus gradient centrifugation and were then either cryopreserved at -140C or used fresh. The overlapping peptide pools covered the spike proteins of SARS-CoV-2 as well as those of the common cold coronaviruses HCoV-NL63, HCoV-OC43 and HCoV-229E. The QIAamp micro DNA kit was used to extract genomic DNA from the cultured CD4+ T cells.

The library was built by means of the immunoSEQ multiplex PCR assay. DNA from the CD4+ T cells that had been cultured and isolated underwent TCR beta CDR3 sequencing. In the authors' own workflow: Non-productive TCR sequences were removed, reads were trimmed to the CDR3 region, and CDR3s of at least 7 amino acids were retained. The MANAFEST web app was used to pick out antigen-specific clonotypes by comparing their expansion in peptide wells with that in reference cultures. For clones to be considered positive, expansion at FDR<0.05 versus reference and all other wells, an odds ratio above 5, and a frequency above 0.1% in two replicate wells were required. A clonotype was called cross-reactive if it was significantly expanded both in SARS-CoV-2 spike wells and in at least one common cold coronavirus spike condition. CDR3 similarity was assessed by Levenshtein distance using the stringdist R package, and unrooted trees were constructed with ape in R 3.6.1. The clones in this table, taken by TCRdb from immuneACCESS, are in-frame only. Not every clone is retained; where verified, under half of the shortfall comes from an unresolved V gene, and the cause of the rest is unknown. V and J calls and clone size are those listed in that table; D and trimming were worked out from the DNA. The sample data list tens of thousands of clones, and 78% of these were observed just once. Of the sample, 10% to 13% falls within the top ten clones.

General findings and caveats noted by the study authors: In healthy vaccine recipients, vaccine-induced clones were almost all SARS-CoV-2 mono-reactive, with only 1 of 255 being cross-reactive with common cold coronaviruses. Only a small number of convalescent patients were included, and no early post-infection timepoints were available, which limited the study. Marked clonal contraction was observed in both infection-induced and vaccine-induced clones at late post-vaccination timepoints, consistent with waning T cell responses.

As regards this clone: Its antigen is currently not known. Base qualities were left out, and no much larger clone turns up one base away.

The junction carries 22 bases between V and J, which are trimmed by 6 bases and 7 bases respectively. Looking up the germline V gene yields CDR1 MRHNA and CDR2 SNTAGT. From cysteine to phenylalanine, the CDR3 is 16 amino acids long. The kept DNA is CDR3 alone, 48 bases in frame from the first base. The receptor was isolated from a human donor who received a COVID-19 vaccine. Specimen: CD4+ T cells from PBMCs cultured with SARS-CoV-2 spike peptides, collected before COVID-19 vaccination. Per the publication, the cell subset or site label means: SARS-CoV-2 spike overlapping peptide pool stimulation. The chain couples TRBV6-4 to TRBJ2-1; the best D guess is TRBD2, with 6 bases matching. CDR3 reads: CASSQLTTSISNEQFF. The DNA sequence is given as TGTGCCAGCAGCCAACTGACAACTAGCATATCGAATGAGCAGTTCTTC.